What follows describes a single T cell receptor beta chain. The authors' processing: Estimated nucleated cell counts came from reference gene primer amplification. Generated by immunoSEQ multiplex PCR, the TCRdb table keeps only in-frame clones and is missing some. V, J and clone size were drawn from that table, and D and trimming were deduced from the DNA. The table shows under 250,000 clones, with around 90% occurring only once. Germline V gene data show CDR1 as SGHAT and CDR2 as FQNNGV. This CDR3 is 17 amino acids long. V dropped 1 base and J dropped 1 base, with 16 bases sitting between them. The data were taken from a study of blood T cell repertoires in COVID-19. Study context: The study drew acute and convalescent COVID-19 samples from the United States, Italy and Spain.

The TCR sequence derives from a man aged 55 to 69 who had recovered from COVID-19. The chain carries TRBV11-2 and TRBJ2-5, with D perhaps matching TRBD2 (6 bases). Sequences were obtained from peripheral blood. This CDR3 is CASSLAGVSAGQETQYF. The CDR3 DNA is TGTGCCAGCAGCTTAGCGGGGGTGTCCGCGGGCCAAGAGACCCAGTACTTC. Full variable domain (remainder filled in from reference TRBV11-2 and TRBJ2-5): EAGVAQSPRYKIIEKRQSVAFWCNPISGHATLYWYQQILGQGPKLLIQFQNNGVVDDSQLPKDRFSAERLKGVDSTLKIQPAKLEDSAVYLCASSLAGVSAGQETQYFGPGTRLLVL.